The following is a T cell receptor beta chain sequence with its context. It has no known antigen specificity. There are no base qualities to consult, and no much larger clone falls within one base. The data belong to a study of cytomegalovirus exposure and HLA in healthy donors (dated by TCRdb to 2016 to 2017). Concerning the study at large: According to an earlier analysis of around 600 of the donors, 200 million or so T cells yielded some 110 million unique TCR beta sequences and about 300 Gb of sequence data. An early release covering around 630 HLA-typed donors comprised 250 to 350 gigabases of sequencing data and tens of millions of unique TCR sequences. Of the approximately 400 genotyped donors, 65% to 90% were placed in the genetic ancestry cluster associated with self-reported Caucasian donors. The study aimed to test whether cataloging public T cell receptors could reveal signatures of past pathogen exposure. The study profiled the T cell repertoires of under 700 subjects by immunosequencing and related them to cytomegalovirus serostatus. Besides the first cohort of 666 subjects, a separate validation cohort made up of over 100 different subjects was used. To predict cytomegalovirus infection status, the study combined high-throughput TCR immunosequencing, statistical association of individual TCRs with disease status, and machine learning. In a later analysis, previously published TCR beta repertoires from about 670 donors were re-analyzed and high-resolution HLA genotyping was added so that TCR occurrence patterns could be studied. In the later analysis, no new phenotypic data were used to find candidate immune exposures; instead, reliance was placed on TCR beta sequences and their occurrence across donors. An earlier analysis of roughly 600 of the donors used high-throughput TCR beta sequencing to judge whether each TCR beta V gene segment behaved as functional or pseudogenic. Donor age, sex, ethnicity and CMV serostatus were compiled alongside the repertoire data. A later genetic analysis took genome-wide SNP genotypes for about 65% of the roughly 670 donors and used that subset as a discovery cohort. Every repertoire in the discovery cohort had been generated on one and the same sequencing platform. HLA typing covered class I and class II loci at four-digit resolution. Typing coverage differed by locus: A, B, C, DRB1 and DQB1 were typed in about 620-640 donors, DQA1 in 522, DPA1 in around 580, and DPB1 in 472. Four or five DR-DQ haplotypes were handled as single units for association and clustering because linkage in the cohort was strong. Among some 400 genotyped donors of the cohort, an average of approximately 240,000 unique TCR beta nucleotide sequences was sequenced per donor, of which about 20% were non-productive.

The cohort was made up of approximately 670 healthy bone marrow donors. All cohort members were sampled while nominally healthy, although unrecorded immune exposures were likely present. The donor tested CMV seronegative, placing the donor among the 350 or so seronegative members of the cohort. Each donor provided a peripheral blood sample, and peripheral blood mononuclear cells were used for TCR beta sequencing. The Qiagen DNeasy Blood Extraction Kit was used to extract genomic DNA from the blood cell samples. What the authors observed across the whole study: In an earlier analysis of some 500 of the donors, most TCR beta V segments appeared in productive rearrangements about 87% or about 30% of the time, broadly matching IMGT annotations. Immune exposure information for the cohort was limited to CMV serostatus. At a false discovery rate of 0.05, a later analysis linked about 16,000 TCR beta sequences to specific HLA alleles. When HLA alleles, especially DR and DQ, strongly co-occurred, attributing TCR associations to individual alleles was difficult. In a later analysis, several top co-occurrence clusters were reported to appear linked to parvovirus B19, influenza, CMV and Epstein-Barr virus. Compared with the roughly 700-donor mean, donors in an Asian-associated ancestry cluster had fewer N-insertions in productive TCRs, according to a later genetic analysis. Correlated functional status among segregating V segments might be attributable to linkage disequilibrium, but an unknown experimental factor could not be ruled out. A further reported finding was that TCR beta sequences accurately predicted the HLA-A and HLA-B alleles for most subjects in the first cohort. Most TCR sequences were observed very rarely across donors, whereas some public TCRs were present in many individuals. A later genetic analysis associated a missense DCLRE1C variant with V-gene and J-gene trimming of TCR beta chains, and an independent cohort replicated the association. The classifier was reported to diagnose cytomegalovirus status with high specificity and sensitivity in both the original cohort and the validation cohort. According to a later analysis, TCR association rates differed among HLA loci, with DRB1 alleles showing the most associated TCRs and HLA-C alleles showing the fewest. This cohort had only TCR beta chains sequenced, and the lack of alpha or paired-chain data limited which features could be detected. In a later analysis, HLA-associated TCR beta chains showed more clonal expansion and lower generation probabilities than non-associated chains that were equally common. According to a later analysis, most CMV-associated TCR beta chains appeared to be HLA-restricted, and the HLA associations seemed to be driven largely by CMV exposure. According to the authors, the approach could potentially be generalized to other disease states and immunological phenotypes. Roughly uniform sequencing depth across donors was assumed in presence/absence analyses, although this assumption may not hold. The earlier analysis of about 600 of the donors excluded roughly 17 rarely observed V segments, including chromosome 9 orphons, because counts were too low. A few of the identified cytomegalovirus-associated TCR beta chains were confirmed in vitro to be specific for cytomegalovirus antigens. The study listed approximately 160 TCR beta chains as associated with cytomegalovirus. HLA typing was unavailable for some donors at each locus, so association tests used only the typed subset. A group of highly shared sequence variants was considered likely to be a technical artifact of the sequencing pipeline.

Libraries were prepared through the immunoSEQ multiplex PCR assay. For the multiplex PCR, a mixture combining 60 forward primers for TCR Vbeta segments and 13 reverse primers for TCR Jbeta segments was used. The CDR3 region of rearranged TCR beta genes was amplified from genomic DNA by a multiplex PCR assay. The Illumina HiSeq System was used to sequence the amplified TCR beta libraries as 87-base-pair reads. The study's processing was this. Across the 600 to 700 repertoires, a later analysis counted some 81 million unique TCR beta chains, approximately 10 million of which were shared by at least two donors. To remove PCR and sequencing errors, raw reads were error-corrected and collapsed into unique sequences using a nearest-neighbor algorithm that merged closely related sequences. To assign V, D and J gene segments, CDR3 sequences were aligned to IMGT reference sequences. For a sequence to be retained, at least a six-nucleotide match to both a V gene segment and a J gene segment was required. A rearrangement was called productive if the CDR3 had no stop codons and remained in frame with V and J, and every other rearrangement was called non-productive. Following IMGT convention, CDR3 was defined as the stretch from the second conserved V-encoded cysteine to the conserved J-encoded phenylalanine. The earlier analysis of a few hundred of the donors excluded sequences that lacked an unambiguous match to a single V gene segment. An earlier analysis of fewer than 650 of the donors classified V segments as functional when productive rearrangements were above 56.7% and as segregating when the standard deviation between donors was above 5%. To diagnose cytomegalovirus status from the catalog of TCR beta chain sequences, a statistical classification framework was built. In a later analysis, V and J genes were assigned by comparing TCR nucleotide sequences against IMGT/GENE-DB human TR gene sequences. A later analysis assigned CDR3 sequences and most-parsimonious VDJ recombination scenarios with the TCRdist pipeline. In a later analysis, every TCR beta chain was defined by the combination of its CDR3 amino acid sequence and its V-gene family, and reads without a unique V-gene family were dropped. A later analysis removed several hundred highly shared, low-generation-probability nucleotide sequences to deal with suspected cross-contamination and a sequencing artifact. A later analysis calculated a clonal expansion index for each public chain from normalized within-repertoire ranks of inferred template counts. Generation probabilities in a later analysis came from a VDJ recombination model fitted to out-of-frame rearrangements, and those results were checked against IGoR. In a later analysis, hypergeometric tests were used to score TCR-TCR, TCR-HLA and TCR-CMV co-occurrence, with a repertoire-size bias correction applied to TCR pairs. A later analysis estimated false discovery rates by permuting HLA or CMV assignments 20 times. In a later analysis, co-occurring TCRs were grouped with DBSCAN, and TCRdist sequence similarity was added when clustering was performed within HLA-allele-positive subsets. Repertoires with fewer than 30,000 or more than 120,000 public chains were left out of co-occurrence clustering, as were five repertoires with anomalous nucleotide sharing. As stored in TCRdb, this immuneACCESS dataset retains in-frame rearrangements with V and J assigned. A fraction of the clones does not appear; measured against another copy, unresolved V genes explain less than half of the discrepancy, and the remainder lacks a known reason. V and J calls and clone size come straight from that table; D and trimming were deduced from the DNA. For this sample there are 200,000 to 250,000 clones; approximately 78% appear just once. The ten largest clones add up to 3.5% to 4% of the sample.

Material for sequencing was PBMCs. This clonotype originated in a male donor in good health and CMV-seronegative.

DNA sequence: TGTGCCACCAGCAGAGACGAGACTTCTTGGGGCTACACCTTC. Its coded protein is CATSRDETSWGYTF. The chain is assembled from TRBV15 and TRBJ1-2; the D segment cannot be called with confidence. CDR1 and CDR2, looked up from the germline V gene (reference sequence), are LNHNV and YYDKDF. V was cut back by 0 bases and J by 8 bases, leaving a gap of 13 bases between them. The CDR3, from cysteine to phenylalanine, totals 14 residues. Of the read, only the CDR3 DNA is kept; its 42 bases are in frame from base 1.